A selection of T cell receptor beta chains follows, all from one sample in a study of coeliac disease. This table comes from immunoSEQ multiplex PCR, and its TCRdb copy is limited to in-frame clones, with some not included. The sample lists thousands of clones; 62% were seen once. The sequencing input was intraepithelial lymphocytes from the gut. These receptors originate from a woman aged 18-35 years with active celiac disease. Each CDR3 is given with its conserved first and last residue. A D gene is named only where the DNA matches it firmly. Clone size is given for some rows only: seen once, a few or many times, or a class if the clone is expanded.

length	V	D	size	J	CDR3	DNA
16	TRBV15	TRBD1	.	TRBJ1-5	CATSRPDRGRVQPQHF	TGTGCCACCAGCAGACCTGACAGGGGGCGGGTGCAGCCCCAGCATTTT
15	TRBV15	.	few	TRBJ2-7	CATSRVPQARYEQYF	TGTGCCACCAGCAGAGTTCCGCAGGCGAGATACGAGCAGTACTTC
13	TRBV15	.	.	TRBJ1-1	CATGGGGGTEAFF	TGTGCCACCGGGGGCGGCGGGGGCACTGAAGCTTTCTTT
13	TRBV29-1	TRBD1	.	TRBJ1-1	CSVRTGGSTEAFF	TGCAGCGTTCGTACAGGGGGGAGCACTGAAGCTTTCTTT
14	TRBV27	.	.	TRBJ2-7	CASSPRLGANEQYF	TGTGCCAGCAGTCCTCGACTAGGGGCCAACGAGCAGTACTTC
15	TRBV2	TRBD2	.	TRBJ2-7	CASSEGLAGVYEQYF	TGTGCCAGCAGTGAAGGCTTAGCGGGGGTCTACGAGCAGTACTTC
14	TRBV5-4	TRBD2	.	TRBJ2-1	CASSLTSGYNEQFF	TGTGCCAGCAGCTTGACTAGCGGATACAATGAGCAGTTCTTC
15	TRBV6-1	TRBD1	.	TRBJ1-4	CASRGTGGNSEKLFF	TGTGCCAGCAGGGGGACAGGGGGCAATAGTGAAAAACTGTTTTTT
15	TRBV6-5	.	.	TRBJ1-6	CASSSFGGTNSPLHF	TGTGCCAGCAGTTCCTTCGGGGGGACTAATTCACCCCTCCACTTT
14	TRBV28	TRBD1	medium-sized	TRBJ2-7	CASSFPADRGEQYF	TGTGCCAGCAGTTTTCCCGCCGACAGGGGCGAGCAGTACTTC
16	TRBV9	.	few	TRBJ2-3	CASGGARGWPTDTQYF	TGTGCCAGCGGAGGGGCTAGGGGCTGGCCCACAGATACGCAGTATTTT
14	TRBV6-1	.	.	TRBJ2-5	CASNPHRQQETQYF	TGTGCCAGCAACCCTCACCGACAACAAGAGACCCAGTACTTC
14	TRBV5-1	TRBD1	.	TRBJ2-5	CASSFDRGEETQYF	TGCGCCAGCAGCTTCGACAGGGGGGAAGAGACCCAGTACTTC
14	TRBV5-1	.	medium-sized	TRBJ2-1	CASSLAVPYNEQFF	TGCGCCAGCAGCTTAGCGGTCCCCTACAATGAGCAGTTCTTC
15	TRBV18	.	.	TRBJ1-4	CASSPRRGRDEKLFF	TGTGCCAGCTCTCCAAGGAGAGGGAGGGATGAAAAACTGTTTTTT
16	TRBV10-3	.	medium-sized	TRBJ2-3	CAISTATGRITDTQYF	TGTGCCATCAGTACTGCGACAGGGAGGATCACAGATACGCAGTATTTT
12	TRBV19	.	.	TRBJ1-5	CASKRGWQPQHF	TGTGCCAGTAAACGGGGATGGCAGCCCCAGCATTTT
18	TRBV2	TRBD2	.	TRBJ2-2	CARRKGLAGDTNTGELFF	TGTGCCAGGCGGAAGGGACTAGCGGGGGACACGAACACCGGGGAGCTGTTTTTT
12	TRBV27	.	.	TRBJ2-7	CASGPTAYEQYF	TGTGCCAGCGGCCCGACAGCCTACGAGCAGTACTTC
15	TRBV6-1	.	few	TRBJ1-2	CASSADPGHMNGYTF	TGTGCCAGCAGTGCCGATCCGGGACATATGAATGGCTACACCTTC
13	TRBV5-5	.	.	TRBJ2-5	CASSLENTETQYF	TGTGCCAGCAGCTTGGAGAACACAGAGACCCAGTACTTC
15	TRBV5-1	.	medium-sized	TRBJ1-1	CASSLGWGEYTEAFF	TGCGCCAGCAGCTTGGGTTGGGGCGAGTACACTGAAGCTTTCTTT
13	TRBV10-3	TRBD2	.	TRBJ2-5	CAISPWGGETQYF	TGTGCCATCAGTCCTTGGGGGGGGGAGACCCAGTACTTC
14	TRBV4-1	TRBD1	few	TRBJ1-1	CASSHGRGRSEAFF	TGCGCCAGCAGCCACGGCAGGGGGCGAAGTGAAGCTTTCTTT